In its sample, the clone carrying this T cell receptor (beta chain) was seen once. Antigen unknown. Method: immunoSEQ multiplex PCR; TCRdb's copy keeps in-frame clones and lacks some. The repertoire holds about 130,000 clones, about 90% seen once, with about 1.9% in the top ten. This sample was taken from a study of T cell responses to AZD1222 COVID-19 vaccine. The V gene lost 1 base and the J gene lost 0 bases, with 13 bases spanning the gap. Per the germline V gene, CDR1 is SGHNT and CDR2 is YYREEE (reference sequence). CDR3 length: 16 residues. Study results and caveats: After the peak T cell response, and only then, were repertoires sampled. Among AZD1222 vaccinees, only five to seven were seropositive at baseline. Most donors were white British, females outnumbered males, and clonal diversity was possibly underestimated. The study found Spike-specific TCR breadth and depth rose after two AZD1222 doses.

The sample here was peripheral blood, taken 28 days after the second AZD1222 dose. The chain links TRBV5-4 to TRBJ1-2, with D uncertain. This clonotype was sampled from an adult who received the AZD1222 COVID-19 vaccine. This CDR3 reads CASSLPGGMANYGYTF. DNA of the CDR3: TGTGCCAGCAGCTTGCCAGGCGGGATGGCTAACTATGGCTACACCTTC.